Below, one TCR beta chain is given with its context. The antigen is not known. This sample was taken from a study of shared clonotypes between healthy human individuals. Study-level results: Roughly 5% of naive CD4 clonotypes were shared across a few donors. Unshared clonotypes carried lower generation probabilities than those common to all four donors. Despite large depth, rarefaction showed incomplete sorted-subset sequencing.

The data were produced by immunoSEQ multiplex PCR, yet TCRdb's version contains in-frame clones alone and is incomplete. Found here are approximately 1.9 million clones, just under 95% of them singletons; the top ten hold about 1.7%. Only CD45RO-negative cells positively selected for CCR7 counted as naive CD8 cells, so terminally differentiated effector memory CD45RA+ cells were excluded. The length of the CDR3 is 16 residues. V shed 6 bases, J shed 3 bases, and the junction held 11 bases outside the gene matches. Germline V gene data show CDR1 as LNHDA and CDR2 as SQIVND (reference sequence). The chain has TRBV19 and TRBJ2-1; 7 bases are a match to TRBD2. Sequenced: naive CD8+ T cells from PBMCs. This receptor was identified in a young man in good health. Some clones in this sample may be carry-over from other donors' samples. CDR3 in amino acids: CASSPILERDYNEQFF. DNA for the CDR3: TGTGCCAGTAGCCCCATCTTAGAGCGGGACTACAATGAGCAGTTCTTC.